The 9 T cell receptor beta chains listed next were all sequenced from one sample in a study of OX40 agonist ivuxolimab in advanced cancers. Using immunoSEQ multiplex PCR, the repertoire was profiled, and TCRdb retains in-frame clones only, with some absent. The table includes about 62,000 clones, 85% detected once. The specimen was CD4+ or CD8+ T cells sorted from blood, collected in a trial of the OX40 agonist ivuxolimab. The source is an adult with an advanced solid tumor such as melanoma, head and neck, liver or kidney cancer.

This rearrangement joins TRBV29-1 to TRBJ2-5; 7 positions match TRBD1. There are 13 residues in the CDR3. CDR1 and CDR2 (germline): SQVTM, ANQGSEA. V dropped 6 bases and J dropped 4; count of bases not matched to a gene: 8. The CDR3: CSVGGQERETQYF. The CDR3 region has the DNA TGCAGCGTCGGTGGACAGGAACGAGAGACCCAGTACTTC.

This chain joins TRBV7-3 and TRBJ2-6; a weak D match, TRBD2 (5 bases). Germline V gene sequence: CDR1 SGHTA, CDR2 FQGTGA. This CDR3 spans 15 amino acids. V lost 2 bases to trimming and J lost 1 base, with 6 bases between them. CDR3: CASSLAGSGANVLTF. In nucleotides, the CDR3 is TGTGCCAGCAGCTTAGCGGGTTCTGGGGCCAACGTCCTGACTTTC.

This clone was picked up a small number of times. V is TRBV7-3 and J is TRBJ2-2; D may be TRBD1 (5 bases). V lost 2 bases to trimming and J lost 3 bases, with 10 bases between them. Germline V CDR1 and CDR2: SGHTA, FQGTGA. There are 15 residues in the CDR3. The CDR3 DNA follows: TGTGCCAGCAGCTTAGACCGACAGCACACCGGGGAGCTGTTTTTT. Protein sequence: CASSLDRQHTGELFF.

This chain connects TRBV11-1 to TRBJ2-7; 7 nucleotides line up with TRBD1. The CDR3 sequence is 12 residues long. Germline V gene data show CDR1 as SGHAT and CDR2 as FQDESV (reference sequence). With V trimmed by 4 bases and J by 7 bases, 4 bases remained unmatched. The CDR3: CASSSQGVEQYF. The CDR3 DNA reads TGTGCCAGCAGCTCTCAGGGGGTGGAGCAGTACTTC. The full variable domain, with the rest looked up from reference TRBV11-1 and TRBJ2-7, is EAEVAQSPRYKITEKSQAVAFWCDPISGHATLYWYRQILGQGPELLVQFQDESVVDDSQLPKDRFSAERLKGVDSTLKIQPAELGDSAMYLCASSSQGVEQYFGPGTRLTVT.

The CDR3 loop is CASSLIDPGVLKVDEQFF. The CDR3 bases are TGCGCCAGCAGTCTAATCGACCCAGGGGTTCTGAAAGTGGATGAGCAGTTCTTC. V is TRBV23-1 and J is TRBJ2-1; perhaps TRBD1 as D (6 bases). TRBV23-1 is an ORF, with its function uncertain. This CDR3 has 18 amino acids. Trimming shortened V by 4 bases and J by 8 bases, and 27 bases separated the two germline ends.

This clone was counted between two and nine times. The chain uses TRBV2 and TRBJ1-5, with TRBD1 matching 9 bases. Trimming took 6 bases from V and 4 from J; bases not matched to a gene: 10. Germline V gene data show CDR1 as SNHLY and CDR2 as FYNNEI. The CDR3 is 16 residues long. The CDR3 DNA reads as TGTGCCAGCAGCGGTTACGGGACAGGGCTTAATCAGCCCCAGCATTTT. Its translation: CASSGYGTGLNQPQHF.

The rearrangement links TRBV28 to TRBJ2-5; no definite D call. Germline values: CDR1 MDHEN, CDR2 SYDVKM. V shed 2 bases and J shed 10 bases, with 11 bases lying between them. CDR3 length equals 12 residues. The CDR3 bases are TGTGCCAGCAGTTTAGGACGCCTGGGCCAGTACTTC. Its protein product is CASSLGRLGQYF. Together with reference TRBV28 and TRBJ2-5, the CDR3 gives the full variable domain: DVKVTQSSRYLVKRTGEKVFLECVQDMDHENMFWYRQDPGLGLRLIYFSYDVKMKEKGDIPEGYSVSREKKERFSLILESASTNQTSMYLCASSLGRLGQYFGPGTRLLVL.

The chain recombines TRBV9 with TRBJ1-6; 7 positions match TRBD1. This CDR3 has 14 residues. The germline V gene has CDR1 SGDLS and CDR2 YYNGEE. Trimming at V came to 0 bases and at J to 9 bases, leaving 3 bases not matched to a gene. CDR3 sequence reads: CASSVGRGTSPLHF. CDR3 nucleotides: TGTGCCAGCAGCGTAGGCAGGGGGACTTCACCCCTCCACTTT.

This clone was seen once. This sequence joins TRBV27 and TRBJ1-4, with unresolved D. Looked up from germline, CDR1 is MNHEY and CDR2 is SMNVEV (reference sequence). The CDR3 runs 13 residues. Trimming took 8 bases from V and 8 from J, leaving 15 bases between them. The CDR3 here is CASSPRVGEKLFF. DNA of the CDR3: TGTGCCAGCTCCCCGAGGGTCGGGGAAAAACTGTTTTTT.